The sequence of this T cell receptor beta chain was determined in a study of cytomegalovirus exposure and HLA in healthy donors. The study, taken as a whole, reports: Some segments of the V type, notably TRBV6-2 and TRBV6-3, were excluded as indistinguishable. Researchers counted 164 TCR beta chains as cytomegalovirus-associated.

This clone appeared once. Its specificity is unknown. Primers for the PCR totalled 60 Vbeta and 13 Jbeta. Clones were read by immunoSEQ multiplex PCR, and TCRdb kept only the in-frame ones, dropping some. The top ten hold approximately 0.98% of the sample, which has under 200,000 clones, more than 70% seen once. This CDR3 comprises 15 residues. Germline loops: CDR1 SGHRS, CDR2 YFSETQ. V was pared by 2 bases and J by 2 bases, with 10 bases between. The chain has TRBV5-1 and TRBJ1-4; TRBD1 is a possible D gene (6 bases). The sample consisted of PBMCs. The origin of this receptor is a man younger than 45 in good health and CMV-seronegative. The CDR3 nucleotides read TGCGCCAGCAGCTTACTCGGACAGACTAATGAAAAACTGTTTTTT. Its translation: CASSLLGQTNEKLFF.